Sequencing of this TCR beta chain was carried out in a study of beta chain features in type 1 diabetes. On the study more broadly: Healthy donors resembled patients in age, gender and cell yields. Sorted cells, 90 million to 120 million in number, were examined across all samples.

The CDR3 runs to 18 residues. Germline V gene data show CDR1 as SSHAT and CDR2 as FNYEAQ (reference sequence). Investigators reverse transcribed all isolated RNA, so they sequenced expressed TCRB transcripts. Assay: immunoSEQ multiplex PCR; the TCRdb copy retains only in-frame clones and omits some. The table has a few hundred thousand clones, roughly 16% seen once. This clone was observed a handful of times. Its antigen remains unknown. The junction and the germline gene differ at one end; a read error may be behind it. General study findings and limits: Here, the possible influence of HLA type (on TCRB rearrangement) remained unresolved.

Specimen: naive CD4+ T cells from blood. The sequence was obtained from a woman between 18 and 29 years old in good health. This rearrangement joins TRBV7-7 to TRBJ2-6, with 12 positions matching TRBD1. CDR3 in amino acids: CASSPGTGGNSGANVLTF. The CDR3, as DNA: TGTGCTAGCAGCCCAGGGACAGGGGGCAACTCTGGGGCCAACGTCCTGACTTTC.